This T cell receptor beta chain was captured in a study of Ad26.COV2.S vaccination and SARS-CoV-2 variants. The CDR3 totals 16 residues. Germline-derived CDR1 and CDR2 are SGDLS and YYNGEE. V dropped 0 bases and J dropped 4; count of bases not matched to a gene: 5. Profiling relied on immunoSEQ multiplex PCR, and the TCRdb table lists in-frame clones only, not all of them. The sample yields hundreds of thousands of clones, roughly 90% seen once. The sample's treatment: some 19 received Ad26.COV2.S at low or high dose, single or two shots; roughly 5 received placebo; per-sample allocation not given. On day 63 after the first injection, vaccine and placebo recipients gave samples.

This chain links TRBV9 with TRBJ2-1; TRBD2 aligns across 9 bases. The origin of this receptor is a person between 18 and 60 years old who received the Ad26.COV2.S COVID-19 vaccine or a placebo. The material sequenced was peripheral blood, taken in a trial of Ad26.COV2.S vaccine versus placebo. The CDR3 sequence: CASSVEPSGKYNEQFF. CDR3 DNA sequence: TGTGCCAGCAGCGTAGAACCTAGCGGGAAATACAATGAGCAGTTCTTC.